A selection of T cell receptor beta chains follows, all from one sample in a study of T cells in Graves' hyperthyroidism and ophthalmopathy. In TCRdb, the multiplex PCR reads were re-called with MiXCR into one record per CDR3 protein. The table shows 500,000 to 800,000 distinct CDR3 sequences, with over 40% occurring only once. The specimen was peripheral blood or thyroid tissue (not recorded which). The source is an adult man with Graves' disease, either hyperthyroidism or ophthalmopathy (not recorded which). Both conserved end residues are part of each CDR3. D genes are given only for firm matches. Size values are once, few and many counts, or a class for expanded clones, and some rows have none.

TRBJ1-2 TRBD1 14 TRBV19 many CASRAQDRAYGYTF TGTGCCAGTAGGGCCCAGGACAGGGCTTATGGCTACACCTTC
TRBJ2-7 NA 15 TRBV20-1 few CSARDAPHGVYEQYF TGCAGTGCTAGAGATGCCCCCCACGGAGTCTACGAGCAGTACTTC
TRBJ1-2 TRBD1 15 TRBV20-1 NA CSAAGTGGADYGYTF TGCAGTGCTGCCGGGACAGGGGGCGCCGACTATGGCTACACCTTC
TRBJ1-5 NA 13 TRBV2 many CASKDRGNQPQHF TGTGCCAGCAAGGATCGGGGCAATCAGCCCCAGCATTTT
TRBJ1-1 NA 11 TRBV25-1 NA CARGLDTEAFF TGTGCCCGGGGTTTGGACACTGAAGCTTTCTTT
TRBJ2-2 TRBD2 16 TRBV10-3 NA CAISGTSGRFTGELFF TGTGCCATCAGTGGCACTAGCGGGAGATTCACCGGGGAGCTGTTTTTT
TRBJ2-5 TRBD1 12 TRBV20-1 once CSPGQGGETQYF TGCAGTCCCGGACAGGGAGGAGAGACCCAGTACTTC
TRBJ1-2 TRBD1 15 TRBV7-3 NA CASSPTGQGVYGYTF TGTGCCAGCAGCCCAACCGGACAGGGTGTCTATGGCTACACCTTC
TRBJ2-7 NA 13 TRBV24-1 many CATSGEKPYEQYF TGTGCCACCAGTGGTGAGAAGCCCTACGAGCAGTACTTC
TRBJ1-3 NA 15 TRBV5-4 NA CASSLGQISGNTIYF TGTGCCAGCAGCTTGGGGCAGATCTCTGGAAACACCATATATTTT
TRBJ2-2 NA 11 TRBV12-3/TRBV12-4 NA CASSHPGELFF TGTGCCAGCAGTCACCCCGGGGAGCTGTTTTTT